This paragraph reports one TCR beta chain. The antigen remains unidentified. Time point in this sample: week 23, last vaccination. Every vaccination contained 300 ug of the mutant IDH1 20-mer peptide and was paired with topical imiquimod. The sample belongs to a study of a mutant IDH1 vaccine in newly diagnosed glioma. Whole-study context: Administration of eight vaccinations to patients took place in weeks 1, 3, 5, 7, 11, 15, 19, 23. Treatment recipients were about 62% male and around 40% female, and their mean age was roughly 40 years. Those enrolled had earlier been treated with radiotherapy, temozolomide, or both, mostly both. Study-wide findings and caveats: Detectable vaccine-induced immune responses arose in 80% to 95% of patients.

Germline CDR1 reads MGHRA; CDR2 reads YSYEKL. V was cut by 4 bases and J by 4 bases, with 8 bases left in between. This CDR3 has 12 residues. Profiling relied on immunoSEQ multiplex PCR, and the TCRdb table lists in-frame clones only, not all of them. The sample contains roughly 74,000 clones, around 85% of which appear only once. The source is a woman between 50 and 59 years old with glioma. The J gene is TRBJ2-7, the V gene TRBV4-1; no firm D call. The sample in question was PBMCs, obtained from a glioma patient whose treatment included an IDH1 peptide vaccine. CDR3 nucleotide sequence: TGCGCCAGCAGCCCAGGACCATACGAGCAGTACTTC. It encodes CASSPGPYEQYF.